This TCR beta chain was retrieved from a study of OX40 agonist ivuxolimab in advanced cancers. Libraries were prepared by immunoSEQ multiplex PCR; TCRdb keeps only in-frame clonotypes and omits some of them. The data show nearly 110,000 clones, 90% seen once. Trimming removed 6 bases at V and 6 bases at J, with 15 bases between. The CDR3 spans 13 residues. CDR1 and CDR2 (germline): SGHAT, FQNNGV. Samples were taken at baseline and on day 1 of cycles 4 and 7. The source of this sequence is an adult with an advanced solid tumor such as melanoma, head and neck, liver or kidney cancer. The sequencing used CD4+ or CD8+ T cells sorted from blood, collected in a trial of the OX40 agonist ivuxolimab. The V gene is TRBV11-2, the J gene TRBJ2-7; no clear D. For the CDR3, the DNA is TGTGCCAGCAGTCTACCGACCGGTTTCGAGCAGTACTTC. It specifies CASSLPTGFEQYF.